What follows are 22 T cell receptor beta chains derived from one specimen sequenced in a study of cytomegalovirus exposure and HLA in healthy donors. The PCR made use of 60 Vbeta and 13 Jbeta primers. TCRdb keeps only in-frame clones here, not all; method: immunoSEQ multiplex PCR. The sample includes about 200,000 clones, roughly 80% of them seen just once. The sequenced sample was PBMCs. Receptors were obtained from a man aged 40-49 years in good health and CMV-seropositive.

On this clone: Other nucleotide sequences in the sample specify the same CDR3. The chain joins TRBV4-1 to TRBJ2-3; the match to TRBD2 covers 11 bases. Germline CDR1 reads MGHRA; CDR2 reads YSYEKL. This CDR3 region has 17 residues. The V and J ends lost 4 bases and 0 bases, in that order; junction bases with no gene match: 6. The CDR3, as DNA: TGCGCCAGCAGCCCTTTGAGGACTAGCGGGAGCACAGATACGCAGTATTTT. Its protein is CASSPLRTSGSTDTQYF.

In nucleotides, the CDR3 is TGTGCCAGCAGCTCCCGGACAGGGAGGAACACTGAAGCTTTCTTT. Amino acid sequence: CASSSRTGRNTEAFF. V usage is TRBV11-2 and J usage is TRBJ1-1, with 8 bases identical to TRBD1. V lost 4 bases to trimming and J lost 1 base; unmatched junction nucleotides: 5. Germline V lookup: CDR1 SGHAT, CDR2 FQNNGV. CDR3 length: 15 amino acids.

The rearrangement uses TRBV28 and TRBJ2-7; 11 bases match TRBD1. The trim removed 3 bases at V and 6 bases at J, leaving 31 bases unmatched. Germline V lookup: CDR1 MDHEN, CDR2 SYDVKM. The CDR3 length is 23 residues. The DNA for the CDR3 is TGTGCCAGCAGTTTCAAGAGCCGATACCCGGGACAGGGGGAAAGTTGGAAAGATTGCGAGCAGTACGTC. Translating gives CASSFKSRYPGQGESWKDCEQYV.

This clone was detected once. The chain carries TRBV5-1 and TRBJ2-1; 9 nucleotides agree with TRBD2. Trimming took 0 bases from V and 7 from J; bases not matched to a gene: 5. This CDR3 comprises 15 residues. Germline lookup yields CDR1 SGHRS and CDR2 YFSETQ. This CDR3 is CASSLALAGMNEQFF. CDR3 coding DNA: TGCGCCAGCAGCTTGGCTCTAGCGGGAATGAATGAGCAGTTCTTC.

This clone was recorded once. The CDR3, as DNA: TGTGCCACTTCGACAGGTCGTCAGGAGACCCAGTACTTC. Encoded protein: CATSTGRQETQYF. The rearrangement links TRBV19 to TRBJ2-5; TRBD1 is a possible D gene (6 bases). This CDR3 has 13 residues. V was clipped by 10 bases and J by 5 bases, with 17 bases between them. Germline loops: CDR1 LNHDA, CDR2 SQIVND (reference sequence).

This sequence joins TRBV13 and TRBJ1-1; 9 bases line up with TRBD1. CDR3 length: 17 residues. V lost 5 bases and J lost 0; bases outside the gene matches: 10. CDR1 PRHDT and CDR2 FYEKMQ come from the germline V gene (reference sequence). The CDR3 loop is CASSPGQGEIMNTEAFF. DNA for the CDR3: TGTGCCAGCAGCCCGGGACAGGGAGAGATCATGAACACTGAAGCTTTCTTT.

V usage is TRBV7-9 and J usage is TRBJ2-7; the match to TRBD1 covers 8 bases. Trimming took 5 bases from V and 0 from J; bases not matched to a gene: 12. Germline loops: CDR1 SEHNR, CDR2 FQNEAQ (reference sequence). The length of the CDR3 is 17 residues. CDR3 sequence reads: CASSLSGVTGDSYEQYF. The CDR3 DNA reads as TGTGCCAGCAGCCTCAGTGGTGTGACAGGGGACTCCTACGAGCAGTACTTC.

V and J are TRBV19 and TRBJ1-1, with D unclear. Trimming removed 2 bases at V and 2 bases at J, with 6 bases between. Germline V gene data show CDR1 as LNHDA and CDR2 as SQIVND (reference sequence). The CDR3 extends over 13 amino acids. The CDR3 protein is CASSIRGNTEAFF. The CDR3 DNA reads TGTGCCAGTAGTATACGGGGAAACACTGAAGCTTTCTTT.

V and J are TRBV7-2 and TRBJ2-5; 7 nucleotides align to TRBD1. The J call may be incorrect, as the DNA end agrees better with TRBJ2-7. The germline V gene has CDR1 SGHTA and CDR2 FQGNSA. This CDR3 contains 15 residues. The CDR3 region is CASSLDPGTAYEQYF. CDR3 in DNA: TGTGCCAGCAGCCTAGACCCTGGGACAGCCTACGAGCAGTACTTC.

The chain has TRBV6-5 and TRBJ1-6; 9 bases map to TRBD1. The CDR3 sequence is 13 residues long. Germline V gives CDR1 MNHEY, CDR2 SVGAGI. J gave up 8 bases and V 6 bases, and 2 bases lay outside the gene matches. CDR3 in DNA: TGTGCCAGCAGCCGGGACAGGGATTCACCCCTCCACTTT. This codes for CASSRDRDSPLHF.

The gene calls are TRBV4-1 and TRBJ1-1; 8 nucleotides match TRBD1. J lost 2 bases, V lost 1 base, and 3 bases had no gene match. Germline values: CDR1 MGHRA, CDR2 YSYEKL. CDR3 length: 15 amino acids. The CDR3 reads CASSQGTGFNTEAFF. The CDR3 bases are TGCGCCAGCAGCCAAGGGACAGGGTTCAACACTGAAGCTTTCTTT.

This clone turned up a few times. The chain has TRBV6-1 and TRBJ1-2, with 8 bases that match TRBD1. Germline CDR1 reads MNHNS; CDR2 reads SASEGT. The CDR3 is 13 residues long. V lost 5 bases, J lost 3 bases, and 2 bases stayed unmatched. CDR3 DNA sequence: TGTGCCAGCAGTCCAGGGGGCGACTATGGCTACACCTTC. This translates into CASSPGGDYGYTF.

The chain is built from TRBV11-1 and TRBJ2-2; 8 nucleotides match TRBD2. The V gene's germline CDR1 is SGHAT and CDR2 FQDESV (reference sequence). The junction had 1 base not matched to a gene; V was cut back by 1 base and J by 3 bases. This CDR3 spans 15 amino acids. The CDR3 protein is CASSLGLAYTGELFF. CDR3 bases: TGTGCCAGCAGCTTAGGACTAGCGTACACCGGGGAGCTGTTTTTT.

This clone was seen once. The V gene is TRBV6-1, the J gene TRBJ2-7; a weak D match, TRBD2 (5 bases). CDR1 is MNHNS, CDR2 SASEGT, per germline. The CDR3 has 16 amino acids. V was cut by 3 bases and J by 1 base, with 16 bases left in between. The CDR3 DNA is TGTGCCAGCAGTGACCCCCTGGGGAGCATGTCCTACGAGCAGTACGTC. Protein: CASSDPLGSMSYEQYV.

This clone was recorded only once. The CDR3 nucleotides are TGTGCCAGCAGTTGGGGGGACTCGGGCACTGAAGCTTTCTTT. The encoded protein is CASSWGDSGTEAFF. This chain joins TRBV6-6 and TRBJ1-1, with D perhaps matching TRBD1 (5 bases). V was cut by 4 bases and J by 4 bases, with 13 bases left in between. Germline-derived CDR1 and CDR2 are MNHNY and SVGAGI (reference sequence). The length of the CDR3 is 14 residues.

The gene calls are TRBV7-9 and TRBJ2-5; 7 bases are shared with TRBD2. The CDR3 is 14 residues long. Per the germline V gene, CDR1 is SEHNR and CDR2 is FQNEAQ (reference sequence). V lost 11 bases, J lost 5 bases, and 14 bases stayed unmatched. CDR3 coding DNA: TGTGCCGGGGAGGGGACGCTGGGCGCTGAGACCCAGTACTTC. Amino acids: CAGEGTLGAETQYF. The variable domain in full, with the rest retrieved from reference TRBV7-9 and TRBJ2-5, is DTGVSQNPRHKITKRGQNVTFRCDPISEHNRLYWYRQTLGQGPEFLTYFQNEAQLEKSRLLSDRFSAERPKGSFSTLEIQRTEQGDSAMYLCAGEGTLGAETQYFGPGTRLLVL.

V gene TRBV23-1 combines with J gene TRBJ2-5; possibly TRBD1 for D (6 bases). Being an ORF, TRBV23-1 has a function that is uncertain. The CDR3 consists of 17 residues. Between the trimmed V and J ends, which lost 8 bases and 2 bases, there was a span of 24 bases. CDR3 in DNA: TGCGCCAGCTCCCCCCCCGGGCAGGGGCGCCTGCAAGAGACCCAGTACTTC. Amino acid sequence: CASSPPGQGRLQETQYF.

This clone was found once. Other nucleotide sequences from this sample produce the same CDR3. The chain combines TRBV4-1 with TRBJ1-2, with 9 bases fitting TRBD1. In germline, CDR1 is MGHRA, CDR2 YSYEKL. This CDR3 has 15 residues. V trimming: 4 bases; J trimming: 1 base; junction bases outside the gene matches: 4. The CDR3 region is CASSPTGGSNYGYTF. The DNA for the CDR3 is TGCGCCAGCAGCCCGACAGGGGGGAGTAACTATGGCTACACCTTC.

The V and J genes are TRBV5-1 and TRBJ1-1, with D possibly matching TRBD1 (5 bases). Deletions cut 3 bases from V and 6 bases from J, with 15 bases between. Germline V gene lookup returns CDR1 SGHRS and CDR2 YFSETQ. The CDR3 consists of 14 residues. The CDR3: CASSSVGGFAEAFF. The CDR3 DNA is TGCGCCAGCAGCTCGGTCGGGGGGTTTGCTGAAGCTTTCTTT.

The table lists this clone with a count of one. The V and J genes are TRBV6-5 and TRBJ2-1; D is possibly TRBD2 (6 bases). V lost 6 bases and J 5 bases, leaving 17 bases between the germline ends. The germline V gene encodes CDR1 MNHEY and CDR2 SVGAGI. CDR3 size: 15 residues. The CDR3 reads CASSPRSRGHNEQFF. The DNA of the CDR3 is TGTGCCAGCAGCCCACGTTCGCGGGGACACAATGAGCAGTTCTTC.

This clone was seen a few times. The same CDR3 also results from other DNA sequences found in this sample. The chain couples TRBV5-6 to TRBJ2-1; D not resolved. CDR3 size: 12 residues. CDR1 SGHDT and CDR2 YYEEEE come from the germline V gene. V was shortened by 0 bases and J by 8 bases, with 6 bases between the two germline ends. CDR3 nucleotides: TGTGCCAGCAGCTTGGGTAGTCATGAGCAGTTCTTC. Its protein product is CASSLGSHEQFF.

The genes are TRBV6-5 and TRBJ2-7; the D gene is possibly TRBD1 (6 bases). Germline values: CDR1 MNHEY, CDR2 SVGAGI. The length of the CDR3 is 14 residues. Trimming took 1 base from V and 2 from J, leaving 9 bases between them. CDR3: CASSYLDSPYEQYF. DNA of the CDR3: TGTGCCAGCAGTTACTTGGACAGCCCCTACGAGCAGTACTTC.